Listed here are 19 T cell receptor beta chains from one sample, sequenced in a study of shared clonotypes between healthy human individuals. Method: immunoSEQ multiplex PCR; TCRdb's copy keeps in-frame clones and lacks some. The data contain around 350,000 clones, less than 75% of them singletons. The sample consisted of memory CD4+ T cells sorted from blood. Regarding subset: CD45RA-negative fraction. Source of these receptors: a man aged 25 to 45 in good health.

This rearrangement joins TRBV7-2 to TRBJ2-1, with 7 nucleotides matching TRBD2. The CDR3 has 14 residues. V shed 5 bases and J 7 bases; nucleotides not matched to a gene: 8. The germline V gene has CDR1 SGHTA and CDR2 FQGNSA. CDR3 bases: TGTGCCAGCAGCCGCGGGCCCGGGAGGAATGAGCAGTTCTTC. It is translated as CASSRGPGRNEQFF.

The CDR3 DNA is TGTGCCAGCTCACCACGCCAGCTGAACACCGGGGAGCTGTTTTTT. It encodes CASSPRQLNTGELFF. The genes are TRBV18 and TRBJ2-2; D not resolved. The V and J ends lost 1 base and 1 base respectively, with 7 bases between them. Germline V gives CDR1 KGHSH, CDR2 LQKENI. CDR3 size: 15 residues.

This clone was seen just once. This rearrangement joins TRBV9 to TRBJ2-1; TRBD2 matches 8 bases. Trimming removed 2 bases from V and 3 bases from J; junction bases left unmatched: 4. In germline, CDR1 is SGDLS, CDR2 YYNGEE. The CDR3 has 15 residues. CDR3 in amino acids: CASSVSSGNYNEQFF. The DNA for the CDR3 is TGTGCCAGCAGCGTCAGTAGCGGGAACTACAATGAGCAGTTCTTC. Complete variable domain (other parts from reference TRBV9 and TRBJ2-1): DSGVTQTPKHLITATGQRVTLRCSPRSGDLSVYWYQQSLDQGLQFLIQYYNGEERAKGNILERFSAQQFPDLHSELNLSSLELGDSALYFCASSVSSGNYNEQFFGPGTRLTVL.

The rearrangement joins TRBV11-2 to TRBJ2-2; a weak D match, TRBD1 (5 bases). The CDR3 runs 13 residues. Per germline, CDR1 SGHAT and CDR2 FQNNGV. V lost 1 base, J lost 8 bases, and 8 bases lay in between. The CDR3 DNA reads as TGTGCCAGCAGCTTAGTTAGGGGTGGGGAGCTGTTTTTT. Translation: CASSLVRGGELFF.

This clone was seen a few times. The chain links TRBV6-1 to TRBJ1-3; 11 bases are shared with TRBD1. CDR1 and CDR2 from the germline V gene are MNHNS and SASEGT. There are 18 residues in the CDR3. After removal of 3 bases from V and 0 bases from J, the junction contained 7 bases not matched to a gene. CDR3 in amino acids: CASSEHSGTGGSGNTIYF. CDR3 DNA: TGTGCCAGCAGTGAGCATTCCGGGACAGGGGGCTCTGGAAACACCATATATTTT.

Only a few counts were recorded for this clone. In DNA form, the CDR3 reads TGTGCCAGCAGCGTAGAGCCTCAGGTGGTTACCGGGGAGCTGTTTTTT. The encoded protein is CASSVEPQVVTGELFF. The chain joins TRBV9 to TRBJ2-2; no clear D. With 0 bases removed from V and 5 bases from J, the gap between germline ends came to 14 bases. Germline V gives CDR1 SGDLS, CDR2 YYNGEE. The CDR3 has 16 residues.

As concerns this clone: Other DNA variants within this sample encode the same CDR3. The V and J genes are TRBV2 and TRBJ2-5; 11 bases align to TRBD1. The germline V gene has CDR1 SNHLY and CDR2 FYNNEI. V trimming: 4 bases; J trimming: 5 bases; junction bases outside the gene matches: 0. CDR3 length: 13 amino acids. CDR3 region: CASSGTGGETQYF. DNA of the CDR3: TGTGCCAGCAGTGGGACAGGGGGCGAGACCCAGTACTTC.

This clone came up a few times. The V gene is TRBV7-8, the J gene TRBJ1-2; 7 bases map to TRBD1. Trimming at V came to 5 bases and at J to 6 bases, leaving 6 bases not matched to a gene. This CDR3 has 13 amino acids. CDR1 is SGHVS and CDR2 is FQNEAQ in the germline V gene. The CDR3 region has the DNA TGTGCCAGCAGCCCCCCCAGGGGGAATGGCTACACCTTC. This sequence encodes CASSPPRGNGYTF.

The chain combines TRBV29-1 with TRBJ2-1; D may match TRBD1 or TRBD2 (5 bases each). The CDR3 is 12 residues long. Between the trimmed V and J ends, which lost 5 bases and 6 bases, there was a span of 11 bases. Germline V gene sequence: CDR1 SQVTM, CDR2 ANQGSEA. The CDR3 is CSVSPGSNEQFF. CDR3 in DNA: TGCAGCGTTTCCCCAGGGAGCAATGAGCAGTTCTTC.

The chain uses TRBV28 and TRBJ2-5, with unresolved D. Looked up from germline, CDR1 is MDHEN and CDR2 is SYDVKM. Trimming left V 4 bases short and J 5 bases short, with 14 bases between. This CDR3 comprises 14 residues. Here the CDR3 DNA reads TGTGCCAGCAGTTCTCCGGCCGCCCACGAGACCCAGTACTTC. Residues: CASSSPAAHETQYF.

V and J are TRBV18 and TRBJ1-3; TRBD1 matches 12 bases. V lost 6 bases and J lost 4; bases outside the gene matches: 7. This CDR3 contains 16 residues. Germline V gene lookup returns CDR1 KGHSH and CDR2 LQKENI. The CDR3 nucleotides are TGTGCCAGCTCGCCCGGGACAGGGGGCTTCGGAAACACCATATATTTT. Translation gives CASSPGTGGFGNTIYF.

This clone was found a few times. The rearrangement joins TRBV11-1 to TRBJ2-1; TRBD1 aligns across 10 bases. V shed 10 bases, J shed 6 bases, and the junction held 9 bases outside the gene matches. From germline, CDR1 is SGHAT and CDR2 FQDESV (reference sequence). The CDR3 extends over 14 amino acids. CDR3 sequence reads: CATTAGTGVNEQFF. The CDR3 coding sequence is TGTGCCACCACCGCCGGGACAGGGGTCAATGAGCAGTTCTTC. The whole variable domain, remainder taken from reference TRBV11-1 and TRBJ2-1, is EAEVAQSPRYKITEKSQAVAFWCDPISGHATLYWYRQILGQGPELLVQFQDESVVDDSQLPKDRFSAERLKGVDSTLKIQPAELGDSAMYLCATTAGTGVNEQFFGPGTRLTVL.

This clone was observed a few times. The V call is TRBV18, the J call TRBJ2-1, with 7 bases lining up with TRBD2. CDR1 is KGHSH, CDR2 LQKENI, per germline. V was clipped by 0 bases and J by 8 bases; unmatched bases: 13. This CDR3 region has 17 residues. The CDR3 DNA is TGTGCCAGCTCACCACCTTCGGCGGGAGCGGCCCGGTATGAGCAGTTCTTC. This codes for CASSPPSAGAARYEQFF.

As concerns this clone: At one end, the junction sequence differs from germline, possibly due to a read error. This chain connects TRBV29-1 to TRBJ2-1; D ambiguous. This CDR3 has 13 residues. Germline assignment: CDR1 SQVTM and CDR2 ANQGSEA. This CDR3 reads CSVEGRAGNEQFF. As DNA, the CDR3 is TGCAGCGTCGAAGGTAGGGCAGGAAATGAGCAGTTCTTC.

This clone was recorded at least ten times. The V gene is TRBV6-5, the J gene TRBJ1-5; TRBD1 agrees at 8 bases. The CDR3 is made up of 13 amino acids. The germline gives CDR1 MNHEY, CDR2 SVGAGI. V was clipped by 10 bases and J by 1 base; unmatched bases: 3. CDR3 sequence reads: CATGQGSNQPQHF. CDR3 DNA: TGTGCCACCGGACAGGGCAGCAATCAGCCCCAGCATTTT.

DNA of the CDR3: TGCAGCGTTGAAGACCGGAGGGACGGGGGAGTCTACGAGCAGTACTTC. Encoded protein: CSVEDRRDGGVYEQYF. This chain connects TRBV29-1 to TRBJ2-7, with a possible D match to TRBD2 (6 bases). Deletions cut 0 bases from V and 3 bases from J, with 18 bases between. Per the germline V gene, CDR1 is SQVTM and CDR2 is ANQGSEA. This CDR3 has 16 residues.

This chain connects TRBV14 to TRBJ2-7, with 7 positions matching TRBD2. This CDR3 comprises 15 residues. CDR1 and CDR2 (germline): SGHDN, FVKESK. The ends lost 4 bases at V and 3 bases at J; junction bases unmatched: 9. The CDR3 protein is CASSPWGGAYYEQYF. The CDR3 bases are TGTGCCAGCAGCCCATGGGGAGGGGCCTACTACGAGCAGTACTTC.

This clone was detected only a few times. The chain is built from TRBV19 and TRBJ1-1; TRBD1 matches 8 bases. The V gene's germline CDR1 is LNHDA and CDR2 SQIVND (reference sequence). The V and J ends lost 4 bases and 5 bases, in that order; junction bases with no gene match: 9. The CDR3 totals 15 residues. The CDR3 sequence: CASSTLTGVGTEAFF. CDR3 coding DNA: TGTGCCAGTAGTACGTTGACAGGGGTGGGAACTGAAGCTTTCTTT.

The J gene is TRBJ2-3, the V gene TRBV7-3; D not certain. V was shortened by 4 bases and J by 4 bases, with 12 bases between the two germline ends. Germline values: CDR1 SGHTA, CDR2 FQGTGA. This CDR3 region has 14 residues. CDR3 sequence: CASSSAPGADTQYF. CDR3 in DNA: TGTGCCAGCAGCTCCGCCCCGGGTGCAGATACGCAGTATTTT.